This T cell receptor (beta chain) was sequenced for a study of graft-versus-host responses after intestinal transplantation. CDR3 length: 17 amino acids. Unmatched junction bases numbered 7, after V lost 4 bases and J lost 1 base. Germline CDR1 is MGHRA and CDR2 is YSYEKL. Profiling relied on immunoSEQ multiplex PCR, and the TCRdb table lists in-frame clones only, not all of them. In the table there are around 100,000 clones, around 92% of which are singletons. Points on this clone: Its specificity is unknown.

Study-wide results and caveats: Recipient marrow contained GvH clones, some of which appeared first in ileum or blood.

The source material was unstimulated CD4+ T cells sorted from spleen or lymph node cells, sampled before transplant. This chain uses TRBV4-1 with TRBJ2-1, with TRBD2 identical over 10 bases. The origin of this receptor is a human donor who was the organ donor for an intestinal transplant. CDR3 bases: TGCGCCAGCAGCCGCCGGGTAGCGGGGGGATCCTACAATGAGCAGTTCTTC. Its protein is CASSRRVAGGSYNEQFF.